Ten or more counts support the clone carrying this TCR beta chain. No antigen is known for it. These data are taken from a study of T-cell reconstitution after alpha-beta-depleted transplantation in children. In germline, CDR1 is SGHTA, CDR2 FQGNSA. Trimming pared 4 bases from V and 2 bases from J, leaving 21 bases between. The CDR3 has 18 amino acids. Unique molecular identifiers were used to barcode this TCRbeta library. TCRdb itself ran the PCR reads through MiXCR, one entry per CDR3 protein. The table shows roughly 200,000 distinct CDR3 sequences, with 5.5% to 7% occurring only once. Study-level results: High day-60 TCRbeta diversity in some patients came from surviving recipient T cells and thymic progenitors. Reportedly, roughly two months post-transplant, alpha-beta T cells arose from several hundred expanded graft clones.

The sequence was collected from a boy under 10 years old with acute lymphoblastic leukemia, due to receive a stem cell transplant. The V and J genes are TRBV7-2 and TRBJ1-3; TRBD1 might be the D (5 bases). Sequencing was performed on PBMCs, taken before TCRalphabeta/CD19-depleted stem cell transplant. The CDR3 coding sequence is TGTGCCAGCAGCTGGTTTGACAGTTTCCAGGTAGCTGGAAACACCATATATTTT. Translated, it gives CASSWFDSFQVAGNTIYF.